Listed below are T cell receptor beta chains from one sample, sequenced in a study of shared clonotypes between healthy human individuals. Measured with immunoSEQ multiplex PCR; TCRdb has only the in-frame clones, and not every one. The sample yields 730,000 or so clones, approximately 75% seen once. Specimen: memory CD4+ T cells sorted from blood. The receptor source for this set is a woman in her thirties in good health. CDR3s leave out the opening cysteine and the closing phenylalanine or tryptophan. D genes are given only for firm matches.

ASNKRLQETQY	NA	TRBV2	TRBJ2-5
ASSQPRRGANEQY	NA	TRBV28	TRBJ2-7
ASRVFPTYEQY	NA	TRBV10-2	TRBJ2-7
ASSLATWGTGNTGELF	TRBD1	TRBV7-8	TRBJ2-2
ASSLGTSGETQY	TRBD2	TRBV5-1	TRBJ2-5
ASSFSGNRAQNYGYT	NA	TRBV28	TRBJ1-2
ASSEGKGQGREQY	TRBD1	TRBV2	TRBJ2-7
ASSRAETSYGYT	NA	TRBV2	TRBJ1-2
ASSQTGDNYGYT	TRBD1	TRBV18	TRBJ1-2
ASDLRGMYEQY	NA	TRBV30	TRBJ2-7
ASSLGQSSGNTIY	NA	TRBV5-1	TRBJ1-3
SVEALQGAYEQY	TRBD1	TRBV29-1	TRBJ2-7
ASSPGSSYEQY	NA	TRBV11-2	TRBJ2-7